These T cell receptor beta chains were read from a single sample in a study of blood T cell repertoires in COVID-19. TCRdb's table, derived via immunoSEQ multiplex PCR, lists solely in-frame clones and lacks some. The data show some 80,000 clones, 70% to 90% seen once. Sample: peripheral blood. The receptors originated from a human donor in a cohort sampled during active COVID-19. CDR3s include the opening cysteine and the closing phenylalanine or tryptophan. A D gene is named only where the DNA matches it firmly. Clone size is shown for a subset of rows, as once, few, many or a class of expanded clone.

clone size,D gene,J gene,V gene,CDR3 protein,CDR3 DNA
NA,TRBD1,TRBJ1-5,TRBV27,CASSRTGGGGQPQHF,TGTGCCAGCAGCCGGACAGGGGGTGGGGGCCAGCCCCAGCATTTT
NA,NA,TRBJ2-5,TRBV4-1,CASSQGRLETQYF,TGCGCCAGCAGCCAAGGTCGGTTGGAGACCCAGTACTTC
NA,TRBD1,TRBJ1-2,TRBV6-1,CASSEVQGANYGYTF,TGTGCCAGCAGTGAAGTCCAGGGGGCTAACTATGGCTACACCTTC
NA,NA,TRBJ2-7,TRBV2,CASSVPVGYEQYF,TGTGCCAGCAGTGTACCGGTCGGCTACGAGCAGTACTTC
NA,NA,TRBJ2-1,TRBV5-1,CASSGSHSLSSYNEQFF,TGCGCCAGCAGCGGGAGCCACTCCCTGAGCTCCTACAATGAGCAGTTCTTC
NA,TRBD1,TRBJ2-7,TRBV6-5,CASSVDRGAYEQYF,TGTGCCAGCAGCGTCGACAGGGGGGCCTACGAGCAGTACTTC
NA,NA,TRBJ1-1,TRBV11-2,CASSLQAQKNTEAFF,TGTGCCAGCAGCCTCCAGGCGCAGAAGAACACTGAAGCTTTCTTT
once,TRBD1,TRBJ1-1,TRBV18,CASSRGTANTEAFF,TGTGCCAGCTCACGTGGGACAGCGAACACTGAAGCTTTCTTT
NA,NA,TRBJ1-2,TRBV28,CASSRGKAGYTF,TGTGCCAGCAGTAGGGGAAAAGCTGGCTACACCTTC
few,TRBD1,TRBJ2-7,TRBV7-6,CATTMGTDPYEQYF,TGTGCCACTACTATGGGGACAGACCCCTACGAGCAGTACTTC
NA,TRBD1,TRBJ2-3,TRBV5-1,CASSLGDRGRADTQYF,TGCGCCAGCAGCTTGGGGGACAGGGGGCGAGCAGATACGCAGTATTTT
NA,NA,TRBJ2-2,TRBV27,CASSPSDRNTGELFF,TGTGCCAGCAGTCCCTCCGACAGGAACACCGGGGAGCTGTTTTTT
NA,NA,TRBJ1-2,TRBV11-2,CASSVALGYGYTF,TGTGCCAGCAGCGTGGCTCTTGGCTATGGCTACACCTTC
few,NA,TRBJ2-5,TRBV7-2,CASSLGLAGALQETQYF,TGTGCCAGCAGCTTAGGTTTGGCAGGGGCGCTTCAAGAGACCCAGTACTTC
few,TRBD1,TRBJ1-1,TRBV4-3,CASSLGRGLTEAFF,TGCGCCAGCAGCCTGGGCAGGGGGCTAACTGAAGCTTTCTTT
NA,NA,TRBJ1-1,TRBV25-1,CASSDGAEAFF,TGTGCCAGCAGTGATGGGGCAGAAGCTTTCTTT
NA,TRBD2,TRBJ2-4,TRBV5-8,CASSQGRRRESLNIQYF,TGTGCCAGCAGCCAAGGACGTCGGCGGGAGTCCTTGAACATTCAGTACTTC
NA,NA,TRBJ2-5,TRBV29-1,CSVPINGETQYF,TGCAGCGTCCCGATTAACGGGGAGACCCAGTACTTC
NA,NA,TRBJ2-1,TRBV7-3,CASSLLGGTYNEQFF,TGTGCCAGCAGCTTATTAGGGGGAACCTACAATGAGCAGTTCTTC
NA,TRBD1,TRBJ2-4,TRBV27,CASRLDRGYGIQYF,TGTGCCAGCAGGCTGGACAGGGGATATGGCATTCAGTACTTC
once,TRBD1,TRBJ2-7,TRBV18,CASSPTGQNYEQYF,TGTGCCAGCTCACCTACGGGACAGAACTACGAGCAGTACTTC
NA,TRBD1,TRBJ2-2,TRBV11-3,CASSKRDSLNTGELFF,TGTGCCAGCAGCAAGAGGGACAGTTTGAACACCGGGGAGCTGTTTTTT
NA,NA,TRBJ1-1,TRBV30,CAWSGKAAGETEAFF,TGTGCCTGGAGTGGCAAGGCGGCAGGGGAAACTGAAGCTTTCTTT
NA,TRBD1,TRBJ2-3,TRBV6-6,CASSSLDRGADTQYF,TGTGCCAGCAGTTCCCTGGACAGGGGTGCAGATACGCAGTATTTT
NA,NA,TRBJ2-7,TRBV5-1,CASSLTALKTYEQYF,TGCGCCAGCAGCTTGACCGCGCTAAAAACCTACGAGCAGTACTTC
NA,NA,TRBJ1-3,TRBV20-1,CSASIGAGNTIYF,TGCAGTGCTAGTATAGGAGCCGGAAACACCATATATTTT
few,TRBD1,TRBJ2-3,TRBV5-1,CASSSGQGVGETDTQYF,TGCGCCAGCAGCTCCGGACAGGGTGTCGGAGAAACAGATACGCAGTATTTT
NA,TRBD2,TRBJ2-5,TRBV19,CASTRGGGSETQYF,TGTGCCAGTACCCGTGGGGGGGGTAGTGAGACCCAGTACTTC
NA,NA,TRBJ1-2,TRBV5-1,CASSGALTGGNYGYTF,TGCGCCAGCAGCGGGGCCCTCACCGGCGGTAACTATGGCTACACCTTC
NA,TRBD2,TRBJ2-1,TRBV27,CASSPSSGELRVEQFF,TGTGCCAGCAGTCCGTCAAGCGGGGAGCTCCGGGTTGAGCAGTTCTTC
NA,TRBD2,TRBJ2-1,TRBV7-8,CASSPQGLAGVFEQFF,TGTGCCAGCAGCCCCCAAGGACTAGCGGGAGTTTTTGAGCAGTTCTTC
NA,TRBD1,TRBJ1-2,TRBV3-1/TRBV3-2,CASSLGTGGGRGYTF,TGTGCCAGCAGCCTCGGGACAGGGGGAGGGCGGGGCTACACCTTC
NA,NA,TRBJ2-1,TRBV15,CATSRGVVYNEQFF,TGTGCCACCAGCAGAGGTGTAGTATACAATGAGCAGTTCTTC
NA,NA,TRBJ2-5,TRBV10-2,CASSISWRGSETQYF,TGCGCCAGCAGCATTAGCTGGAGAGGTTCAGAGACCCAGTACTTC
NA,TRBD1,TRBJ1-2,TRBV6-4,CASSDTGTGGQGYTF,TGTGCCAGCAGTGACACCGGGACAGGGGGCCAGGGCTACACCTTC
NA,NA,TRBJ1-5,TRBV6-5,CASSLKTDGGQPQHF,TGTGCCAGCAGTTTAAAGACGGATGGGGGCCAGCCCCAGCATTTT
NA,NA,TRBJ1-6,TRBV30,CAWSPASGSPLHF,TGTGCCTGGTCGCCAGCCTCGGGGTCACCCCTCCACTTT
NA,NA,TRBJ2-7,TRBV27,CASLIQGHEQYF,TGTGCCAGCTTAATACAGGGCCACGAGCAGTACTTC
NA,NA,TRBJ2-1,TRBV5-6,CASSHLQGTYEQFF,TGTGCCAGCAGTCACCTTCAGGGAACGTATGAGCAGTTCTTC
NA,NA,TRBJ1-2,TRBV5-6,CASSLRGAYGYTF,TGTGCCAGCAGCTTACGGGGGGCTTATGGCTACACCTTC
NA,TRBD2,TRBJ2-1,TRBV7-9,CASSPSGSPDNEQFF,TGTGCCAGCAGCCCTAGCGGGAGTCCCGACAATGAGCAGTTCTTC
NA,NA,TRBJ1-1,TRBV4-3,CASSQTENTEAFF,TGCGCCAGCAGCCAGACAGAGAACACTGAAGCTTTCTTT
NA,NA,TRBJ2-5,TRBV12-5,CASGLGQGTFETQYF,TGTGCTAGTGGCTTGGGCCAGGGAACTTTCGAGACCCAGTACTTC
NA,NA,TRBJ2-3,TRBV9,CASSVFSTRNTDTQYF,TGTGCCAGCAGCGTCTTTAGTACTAGAAATACAGATACGCAGTATTTT
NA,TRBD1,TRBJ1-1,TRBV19,CASSPRVTGTTEAFF,TGTGCCAGTAGTCCCCGTGTGACAGGGACCACTGAAGCTTTCTTT
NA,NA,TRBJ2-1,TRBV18,CASYPDRSSYNEQFF,TGTGCCAGCTATCCCGACAGGTCATCCTACAATGAGCAGTTCTTC
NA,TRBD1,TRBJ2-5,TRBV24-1,CATSGTALQETQYF,TGTGCCACCAGCGGGACAGCCCTCCAAGAGACCCAGTACTTC
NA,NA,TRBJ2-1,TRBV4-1,CASSQEAGGTSYNEQFF,TGCGCCAGCAGCCAAGAAGCGGGCGGGACCTCCTACAATGAGCAGTTCTTC
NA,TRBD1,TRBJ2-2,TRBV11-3,CASSLSGGANTGELFF,TGTGCCAGCAGCTTGTCAGGGGGCGCGAACACCGGGGAGCTGTTTTTT
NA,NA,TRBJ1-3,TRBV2,CASSVAGATGNTIYF,TGTGCCAGCAGTGTCGCAGGGGCTACGGGAAACACCATATATTTT
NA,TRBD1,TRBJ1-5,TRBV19,CASSIDQKDRAKGRGPQHF,TGTGCCAGTAGTATAGACCAGAAAGACAGGGCCAAAGGACGTGGGCCCCAGCATTTT
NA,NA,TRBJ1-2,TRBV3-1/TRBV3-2,CASSQDGLGAGGYTF,TGTGCCAGCAGCCAAGATGGGCTGGGGGCCGGTGGCTACACCTTC
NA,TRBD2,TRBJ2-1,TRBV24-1,CATSDPGTSGTNEQFF,TGTGCCACCAGTGACCCCGGGACTAGCGGGACCAATGAGCAGTTCTTC
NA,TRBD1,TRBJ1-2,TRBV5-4,CASSSGQGGYGYTF,TGTGCCAGCAGCTCGGGACAGGGTGGCTATGGCTACACCTTC
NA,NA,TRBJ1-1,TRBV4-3,CASSQDLTGWTEAFF,TGCGCCAGCAGCCAAGATTTAACAGGGTGGACTGAAGCTTTCTTT